This T cell receptor (beta chain) was identified in a study of cytomegalovirus exposure and HLA in healthy donors. Researchers ran the PCR with 60 Vbeta and 13 Jbeta primers. Sequencing used immunoSEQ multiplex PCR; TCRdb keeps in-frame clones, though not all of them. Altogether around 95,000 clones are present, roughly 82% being singletons, with the ten largest covering roughly 3.4%. Trimming cost V 1 base and J 6 bases; bases outside gene matches: 19. The germline V gene encodes CDR1 SGHVS and CDR2 FNYEAQ. The CDR3 length is 20 residues. The receptor's source is a young man in good health and CMV-seropositive. The chain joins TRBV7-6 to TRBJ2-7, with 12 bases identical to TRBD2. Material for sequencing was PBMCs. CDR3 nucleotide sequence: TGTGCCAGCAGCTTAGTAGTGGCAGGGAGGACTAGCGGGAACCAGGGCGAGCAGTACTTC. Translated, it gives CASSLVVAGRTSGNQGEQYF.